These 28 T cell receptor beta chains were all obtained from the same sample, sequenced in a study of cytomegalovirus exposure and HLA in healthy donors. PCR was performed using 60 Vbeta and 13 Jbeta primers. Using immunoSEQ multiplex PCR, the repertoire was profiled, and TCRdb retains in-frame clones only, with some absent. This table lists 150,000 to 200,000 clones. Sequenced: PBMCs. These TCRs come from a man aged 30 to 39 in good health and CMV-seronegative.

The rearrangement joins TRBV12-5 to TRBJ2-3, with D uncertain. Trimming pared 5 bases from V and 2 bases from J, leaving 11 bases between. Germline V gives CDR1 LGHNT, CDR2 FRNRAP. The CDR3 spans 14 residues. The CDR3 DNA is TGTGCTAGTGGTCCCGGTTACTCCACAGATACGCAGTATTTT. It codes for CASGPGYSTDTQYF.

J is TRBJ2-1 and V is TRBV7-2; 7 nucleotides match TRBD2. Trimming at V came to 3 bases and at J to 4 bases, leaving 6 bases not matched to a gene. Germline V gene sequence: CDR1 SGHTA, CDR2 FQGNSA. The CDR3 contains 15 residues. The CDR3 coding sequence is TGTGCCAGCAGCTTGGGAGCGGGGAGGTACAATGAGCAGTTCTTC. It yields the protein CASSLGAGRYNEQFF. Full variable domain (rest looked up from reference TRBV7-2 and TRBJ2-1): GAGVSQSPSNKVTEKGKDVELRCDPISGHTALYWYRQSLGQGLEFLIYFQGNSAPDKSGLPSDRFSAERTGGSVSTLTIQRTQQEDSAVYLCASSLGAGRYNEQFFGPGTRLTVL.

The CDR3 DNA sequence: TGTGCCAGCAGTGACAGCGGGGGCGCAAGGACCGGGGAGCTGTTTTTT. It yields the protein CASSDSGGARTGELFF. The chain employs TRBV6-4 and TRBJ2-2; 8 bases fit TRBD2. V lost 2 bases and J lost 5; bases outside the gene matches: 7. The CDR3 spans 16 residues. Germline CDR1 and CDR2: MRHNA and SNTAGT.

V is TRBV30 and J is TRBJ2-7; 12 nucleotides agree with TRBD1. Germline V gene sequence: CDR1 GTSNPN, CDR2 SVGIG (reference sequence). The length of the CDR3 is 14 residues. V lost 2 bases, J lost 7 bases, and 6 bases stayed unmatched. CDR3 protein: CAWSPGQGAGEQYF. DNA of the CDR3: TGTGCCTGGAGTCCGGGACAGGGGGCGGGGGAGCAGTACTTC.

V is TRBV7-9 and J is TRBJ1-4; TRBD1 might be the D (6 bases). From germline, CDR1 is SEHNR and CDR2 FQNEAQ (reference sequence). V was shortened by 5 bases and J by 4 bases, with 11 bases between the two germline ends. The CDR3 is 14 amino acids. This CDR3 reads CASSPRGLNEKLFF. CDR3 in DNA: TGTGCCAGCAGCCCCAGGGGCCTTAATGAAAAACTGTTTTTT.

The chain has TRBV11-3 and TRBJ2-5; TRBD2 aligns across 8 bases. Per germline, CDR1 SGHNT and CDR2 YENEEA. This CDR3 spans 17 amino acids. V was pared by 2 bases and J by 7 bases, with 15 bases of the junction left unmatched. The CDR3 region is CASSLYPGGSRPPTQYF. The CDR3 coding sequence is TGTGCCAGCAGCTTATACCCGGGGGGGAGTCGCCCTCCGACCCAGTACTTC.

J is TRBJ2-6 and V is TRBV7-2; 7 bases fit TRBD1. J was trimmed by 1 base and V by 3 bases; bases with no gene match: 6. CDR3 length: 17 amino acids. CDR1 SGHTA and CDR2 FQGNSA come from the germline V gene. CDR3 sequence reads: CASSLSAGGSGANVLTF. CDR3 DNA sequence: TGTGCCAGCAGCTTGTCTGCAGGGGGTTCTGGGGCCAACGTCCTGACTTTC.

The rearrangement joins TRBV6-1 to TRBJ2-6; no definite D call. The V gene's germline CDR1 is MNHNS and CDR2 SASEGT. Trimming took 8 bases from V and 0 from J, leaving 11 bases between them. CDR3 length: 15 amino acids. The CDR3 nucleotides read TGTGCCAGCCCCTCAGGAAGCTCTGGGGCCAACGTCCTGACTTTC. This gives the protein CASPSGSSGANVLTF.

The chain links TRBV10-2 to TRBJ1-5; D is undetermined. There are 12 residues in the CDR3. The germline V gene has CDR1 WSHSY and CDR2 SAAADI. The V and J ends lost 3 bases and 5 bases respectively, with 5 bases between them. CDR3 DNA sequence: TGCGCCAGCAGTGACGGGGATCAGCCCCAGCATTTT. This codes for CASSDGDQPQHF.

The rearrangement uses TRBV5-4 and TRBJ2-5; possible D gene TRBD1, 6 bases. This CDR3 region has 17 residues. The V gene lost 0 bases and the J gene lost 5 bases, with 20 bases spanning the gap. The germline CDR1 and CDR2 sequences are SGHNT and YYREEE (reference sequence). The CDR3 region has the DNA TGTGCCAGCAGCTTGGGGGGAGAGGCAGGGGAAGTGGAGACCCAGTACTTC. It encodes CASSLGGEAGEVETQYF.

This CDR3 reads CASSLQGARNIQYF. CDR3 nucleotides: TGTGCCAGCAGCTTACAGGGGGCGAGAAACATTCAGTACTTC. This sequence joins TRBV5-6 and TRBJ2-4, with TRBD1 matching over 9 bases. Germline assignment: CDR1 SGHDT and CDR2 YYEEEE. V trimming: 2 bases; J trimming: 6 bases; junction bases outside the gene matches: 3. The CDR3 length is 14 residues.

The V and J genes are TRBV7-8 and TRBJ2-5, with 15 nucleotides matching TRBD2. Germline CDR1 SGHVS, CDR2 FQNEAQ. The CDR3 runs 16 residues. After removal of 5 bases from V and 4 bases from J, the junction contained 5 bases not matched to a gene. DNA of the CDR3: TGTGCCAGCAGCCGACCGGGACTAGCGGGAGGAGAGACCCAGTACTTC. This sequence encodes CASSRPGLAGGETQYF.

This chain links TRBV2 with TRBJ1-5; 12 bases map to TRBD1. Losses at the gene ends were 7 bases for V and 5 bases for J; bases not matched to a gene: 6. The CDR3 extends over 15 amino acids. CDR1 and CDR2 (germline): SNHLY, FYNNEI. The CDR3 DNA reads TGTGCCAGCAATTTGGGACAGGGGGCTTATCAGCCCCAGCATTTT. Residues: CASNLGQGAYQPQHF. Based on the CDR3 plus reference TRBV2 and TRBJ1-5, the full variable domain is EPEVTQTPSHQVTQMGQEVILRCVPISNHLYFYWYRQILGQKVEFLVSFYNNEISEKSEIFDDQFSVERPDGSNFTLKIRSTKLEDSAMYFCASNLGQGAYQPQHFGDGTRLSIL.

This rearrangement joins TRBV6-6 to TRBJ2-1, with 13 bases fitting TRBD2. The V and J ends lost 7 bases and 2 bases, in that order; junction bases with no gene match: 5. Germline V gives CDR1 MNHNY, CDR2 SVGAGI (reference sequence). This CDR3 has 16 residues. The CDR3 DNA follows: TGTGCCAGCACCGAACTAGCGGGGGGGCCCTACAATGAGCAGTTCTTC. As protein: CASTELAGGPYNEQFF.

The chain uses TRBV18 and TRBJ2-1; 13 bases map to TRBD2. Per germline, CDR1 KGHSH and CDR2 LQKENI. J was trimmed by 8 bases and V by 3 bases; bases with no gene match: 4. The CDR3 runs 15 residues. CDR3 in amino acids: CASSPGLAGADEQFF. The CDR3 coding sequence is TGTGCCAGCTCACCCGGACTAGCGGGGGCAGATGAGCAGTTCTTC.

This chain joins TRBV6-5 and TRBJ2-7, with no clear D. The germline V gene encodes CDR1 MNHEY and CDR2 SVGAGI. V was shortened by 0 bases and J by 5 bases, with 8 bases between the two germline ends. The CDR3 runs to 13 residues. CDR3 nucleotides: TGTGCCAGCAGTTACTCTGAGAGCCACGAGCAGTACTTC. This codes for CASSYSESHEQYF.

V and J are TRBV19 and TRBJ1-2; TRBD1 agrees at 7 bases. V lost 5 bases, J lost 7 bases, and 4 bases stayed unmatched. The V gene's germline CDR1 is LNHDA and CDR2 SQIVND (reference sequence). The CDR3 covers 12 residues. CDR3 protein: CASSYRGGGYTF. In nucleotides, the CDR3 is TGTGCCAGTAGTTACAGGGGTGGTGGCTACACCTTC. Together with reference TRBV19 and TRBJ1-2, the CDR3 gives the full variable domain: DGGITQSPKYLFRKEGQNVTLSCEQNLNHDAMYWYRQDPGQGLRLIYYSQIVNDFQKGDIAEGYSVSREKKESFPLTVTSAQKNPTAFYLCASSYRGGGYTFGSGTRLTVV.

The V gene is TRBV29-1, the J gene TRBJ2-2, with D unclear. V gave up 4 bases and J gave up 0 bases, with 6 bases separating them. The V gene's germline CDR1 is SQVTM and CDR2 ANQGSEA. The CDR3 spans 13 residues. The CDR3 sequence is CSVVTSNTGELFF. DNA for the CDR3: TGCAGCGTTGTAACTTCGAACACCGGGGAGCTGTTTTTT.

The chain links TRBV30 to TRBJ2-7; the match to TRBD1 covers 12 bases. With V trimmed by 3 bases and J by 9 bases, 9 bases remained unmatched. The CDR3 totals 14 residues. CDR1 and CDR2 from the germline V gene are GTSNPN and SVGIG (reference sequence). Here the CDR3 reads CAWRQTGTGGGQYF. The CDR3 coding sequence is TGTGCCTGGAGACAGACGGGGACAGGGGGCGGGCAGTACTTC.

As regards this clone: One end of the junction does not line up with germline, which may come from a read error. V usage is TRBV7-9 and J usage is TRBJ2-2; 14 bases fit TRBD2. Germline CDR1 and CDR2: SEHNR and FQNEAQ (reference sequence). This CDR3 has 15 amino acids. The CDR3, as DNA: TGCTGCTGGGGACTAGCGGGAGTAGGCGTCGGGGAGCTGTTTTTT. This gives the protein CCWGLAGVGVGELFF.

On this clone: The sample holds other DNA sequences that translate to the same CDR3. V and J are TRBV9 and TRBJ1-3, with unresolved D. Germline CDR1 is SGDLS and CDR2 is YYNGEE. The CDR3 is made up of 14 amino acids. The V end was cut by 0 bases, the J end by 0 bases, with 4 bases between. CDR3 protein: CASSVGSSGNTIYF. In DNA form, the CDR3 reads TGTGCCAGCAGCGTAGGGAGCTCTGGAAACACCATATATTTT.

The rearrangement links TRBV25-1 to TRBJ2-5; 7 nucleotides align to TRBD2. The germline CDR1 and CDR2 sequences are MGHDK and SYGVNS. The CDR3 spans 13 residues. The V segment lost 7 bases and the J segment 7 bases; nucleotides outside the gene matches: 9. The CDR3 coding sequence is TGTGCCAGCACCGTCACGGGGGGAAGGACCCAGTACTTC. Amino acid sequence: CASTVTGGRTQYF.

The chain combines TRBV4-1 with TRBJ2-7; D gene uncertain. Germline-derived CDR1 and CDR2 are MGHRA and YSYEKL. V was shortened by 0 bases and J by 2 bases, with 11 bases between the two germline ends. The CDR3 contains 15 residues. In DNA, the CDR3 is TGCGCCAGCAGCCAAGAAGTGGCTCAGGCCTACGAGCAGTACTTC. Translating it yields CASSQEVAQAYEQYF.

The gene calls are TRBV4-2 and TRBJ2-1; D not certain. Germline CDR1 LGHNA, CDR2 YNFKEQ. The germline V and J ends were trimmed by 1 base and 0 bases, with 7 bases remaining between them. The CDR3 has 15 residues. This CDR3 is CASSQALSSYNEQFF. CDR3 DNA: TGTGCCAGCAGCCAAGCTCTAAGCTCCTACAATGAGCAGTTCTTC.

V usage is TRBV10-2 and J usage is TRBJ2-5; 7 bases line up with TRBD1. This CDR3 has 15 residues. Germline values: CDR1 WSHSY, CDR2 SAAADI. V lost 0 bases, J lost 5 bases, and 6 bases stayed unmatched. The CDR3 DNA follows: TGCGCCAGCAGTGAGTCTGAGGGGGCATGGGAGACCCAGTACTTC. Translation: CASSESEGAWETQYF.

The chain has TRBV6-1 and TRBJ2-7; 9 bases agree with TRBD1. Germline values: CDR1 MNHNS, CDR2 SASEGT. The CDR3 covers 13 residues. Trimming took 9 bases from V and 2 from J; bases not matched to a gene: 5. The CDR3 region is CASLRDRAYEQYF. Written as DNA, the CDR3 is TGTGCCAGTCTCAGGGACAGGGCCTACGAGCAGTACTTC.

V is TRBV11-2 and J is TRBJ2-7; 12 bases are shared with TRBD2. Trimming cost V 1 base and J 1 base; bases outside gene matches: 8. Germline CDR1 SGHAT, CDR2 FQNNGV. This CDR3 spans 18 amino acids. The DNA for the CDR3 is TGTGCCAGCAGCTTAGGCTTAGGTGGACTAGCGGGGTCCTACGAGCAGTACTTC. Translation: CASSLGLGGLAGSYEQYF. Drawing the rest from reference TRBV11-2 and TRBJ2-7, the complete variable domain is EAGVAQSPRYKIIEKRQSVAFWCNPISGHATLYWYQQILGQGPKLLIQFQNNGVVDDSQLPKDRFSAERLKGVDSTLKIQPAKLEDSAVYLCASSLGLGGLAGSYEQYFGPGTRLTVT.

This sequence joins TRBV28 and TRBJ1-5; maybe TRBD1 (5 bases). From germline, CDR1 is MDHEN and CDR2 SYDVKM. Trimming pared 8 bases from V and 6 bases from J, leaving 17 bases between. The CDR3 runs 14 residues. The DNA of the CDR3 is TGTGCCAGCTCCGTTGAGCAGGGTCCTCAGCCCCAGCATTTT. Its translation: CASSVEQGPQPQHF. The variable domain in full, with the rest retrieved from reference TRBV28 and TRBJ1-5, is DVKVTQSSRYLVKRTGEKVFLECVQDMDHENMFWYRQDPGLGLRLIYFSYDVKMKEKGDIPEGYSVSREKKERFSLILESASTNQTSMYLCASSVEQGPQPQHFGDGTRLSIL.